These 14 T cell receptor beta chains originate from one sample sequenced in a study of coeliac disease. Sequencing was performed with immunoSEQ multiplex PCR; in TCRdb, only in-frame clones are kept and a portion is missing. The data hold over 3,500 clones, with 50% to 75% observed a single time. The specimen sequenced was intraepithelial lymphocytes from the gut. The receptors come from a human donor with active celiac disease.

The CDR3 reads CASSLHGSGVYNEQFF. The CDR3 bases are TGCGCCAGCAGCTTGCATGGTAGCGGGGTATACAATGAGCAGTTCTTC. The rearrangement uses TRBV5-1 and TRBJ2-1; 8 bases map to TRBD2. After removal of 1 base from V and 4 bases from J, the junction contained 7 bases not matched to a gene. The CDR3 covers 16 residues. CDR1 SGHRS and CDR2 YFSETQ come from the germline V gene.

The chain joins TRBV10-3 to TRBJ2-7; 8 positions match TRBD2. The CDR3 covers 13 residues. V was pared by 7 bases and J by 5 bases, with 7 bases of the junction left unmatched. Germline lookup yields CDR1 ENHRY and CDR2 SYGVKD. This chain's CDR3 is CAINPGGSHEQYF. The CDR3 DNA follows: TGTGCCATCAATCCGGGGGGGAGTCACGAGCAGTACTTC.

The chain links TRBV5-6 to TRBJ1-3, with TRBD1 identical over 7 bases. J gave up 7 bases and V 2 bases, and 15 bases lay outside the gene matches. The CDR3 covers 17 residues. The germline gives CDR1 SGHDT, CDR2 YYEEEE. In nucleotides, the CDR3 is TGTGCCAGCAGCTTCGGGCGAGGGGGCGCCTGGGGGAACACCATATATTTT. Protein: CASSFGRGGAWGNTIYF.

The chain combines TRBV6-1 with TRBJ1-5; perhaps TRBD1 as D (5 bases). The CDR3 runs to 14 residues. Germline CDR1 is MNHNS and CDR2 is SASEGT. Trimming removed 4 bases from V and 0 bases from J, with 7 bases in between. CDR3 region: CASSVTDSNQPQHF. As DNA, the CDR3 is TGTGCCAGCAGTGTGACAGATAGCAATCAGCCCCAGCATTTT.

This chain connects TRBV18 to TRBJ2-7; tentatively, D is TRBD1 (5 bases). CDR1 is KGHSH, CDR2 LQKENI, per germline. The germline V and J ends were trimmed by 6 bases and 5 bases, with 11 bases remaining between them. CDR3 length equals 12 residues. CDR3 region: CASSFDSHEQYF. The DNA for the CDR3 is TGTGCCAGCTCCTTCGACAGCCACGAGCAGTACTTC.

The rearrangement uses TRBV9 and TRBJ2-1, with 10 nucleotides matching TRBD2. The CDR3 has 16 residues. J gave up 7 bases and V 3 bases, and 10 bases lay outside the gene matches. The V gene's germline CDR1 is SGDLS and CDR2 YYNGEE. CDR3 sequence (DNA): TGTGCCAGCAGCGCCTGGGGGTCTAGCGGGGGAAATGAGCAGTTCTTC. It is translated as CASSAWGSSGGNEQFF.

The chain recombines TRBV4-1 with TRBJ2-1, with no clear D. Trimming cost V 2 bases and J 9 bases, with 14 bases left between them. Per the germline V gene, CDR1 is MGHRA and CDR2 is YSYEKL. This CDR3 contains 14 residues. The CDR3 region has the DNA TGCGCCAGCAGCCAAAGAGTTCTTTTTACTGAGCAGTTCTTC. This encodes CASSQRVLFTEQFF.

The rearrangement uses TRBV30 and TRBJ2-1; D not resolved. The V gene lost 0 bases and the J gene lost 6 bases, with 15 bases spanning the gap. The CDR3 length is 15 residues. Per germline, CDR1 GTSNPN and CDR2 SVGIG (reference sequence). The DNA for the CDR3 is TGTGCCTGGAGTGTACCATCAGCGTTGGGCAATGAGCAGTTCTTC. This gives the protein CAWSVPSALGNEQFF.

V and J are TRBV6-5 and TRBJ2-1; TRBD1 matches 7 bases. V gave up 6 bases and J gave up 0 bases; unmatched junction bases: 2. The CDR3 is 14 amino acids. Germline V lookup: CDR1 MNHEY, CDR2 SVGAGI. CDR3 region: CASRGQSSYNEQFF. The CDR3 region has the DNA TGTGCCAGCAGGGGACAGAGCTCCTACAATGAGCAGTTCTTC.

This clone was observed a handful of times. This sequence joins TRBV4-3 and TRBJ2-7, with TRBD1 matching over 9 bases. V shed 5 bases and J 2 bases; nucleotides not matched to a gene: 7. This CDR3 spans 15 amino acids. CDR1 and CDR2 from the germline V gene are LGHNA and YSLEER. The CDR3 reads CASSFRDRVPYEQYF. The CDR3, as DNA: TGCGCCAGCAGCTTCCGGGACAGGGTGCCCTACGAGCAGTACTTC.

The chain carries TRBV5-3 and TRBJ2-1; perhaps TRBD1 as D (6 bases). TRBV5-3 has ORF status, its function being uncertain. V was pared by 2 bases and J by 4 bases, with 10 bases between. This CDR3 spans 14 amino acids. The CDR3 DNA reads as TGTGCCAGAAGCTTCCAGGGGATTTACAATGAGCAGTTCTTC. Translating it yields CARSFQGIYNEQFF.

J is TRBJ1-4 and V is TRBV15; 10 nucleotides agree with TRBD1. Germline CDR1 and CDR2: LNHNV and YYDKDF (reference sequence). V trimming: 8 bases; J trimming: 8 bases; junction bases outside the gene matches: 5. This CDR3 has 13 amino acids. CDR3 nucleotide sequence: TGTGCCACCGGGGACAGGGGAAAAGAAAAACTGTTTTTT. It codes for CATGDRGKEKLFF.

V usage is TRBV21-1 and J usage is TRBJ2-7; the table's D call, TRBD1, was not checked against the DNA. TRBV21-1 is a pseudogene segment. The length of the CDR3 is 17 residues. DNA for the CDR3: TGTGCCAGCAGCAAACCTCTTGACAGCTTGCTTGACTACGAGCAGTACTTC. It codes for CASSKPLDSLLDYEQYF.

For the CDR3, the DNA is TGCGCCAGCAGCGACAGGGTCGGGGAGCTGTTTTTT. Translating it yields CASSDRVGELFF. The rearrangement links TRBV5-1 to TRBJ2-2, with TRBD1 identical over 7 bases. There are 12 residues in the CDR3. Germline trimming cut 4 bases from V and 7 bases from J; bases unmatched to any gene: 1. Germline V gene data show CDR1 as SGHRS and CDR2 as YFSETQ.